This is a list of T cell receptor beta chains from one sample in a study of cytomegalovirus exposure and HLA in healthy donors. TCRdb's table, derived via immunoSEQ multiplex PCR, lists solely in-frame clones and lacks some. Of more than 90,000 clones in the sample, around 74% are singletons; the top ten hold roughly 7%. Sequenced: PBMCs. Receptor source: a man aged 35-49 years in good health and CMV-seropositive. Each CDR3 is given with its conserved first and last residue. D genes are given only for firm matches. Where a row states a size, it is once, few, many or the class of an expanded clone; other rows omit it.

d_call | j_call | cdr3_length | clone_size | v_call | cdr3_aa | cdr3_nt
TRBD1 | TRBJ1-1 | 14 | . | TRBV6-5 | CASSSQGARTEAFF | TGTGCCAGCAGTAGTCAGGGGGCTCGGACTGAAGCTTTCTTT
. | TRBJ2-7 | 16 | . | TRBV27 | CASSNYRPSSTYEQYF | TGTGCCAGCAGTAACTATAGACCGTCCTCTACCTACGAGCAGTACTTC
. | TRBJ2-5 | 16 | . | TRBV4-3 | CASSQAPGPQVETQYF | TGCGCCAGCAGCCAAGCCCCAGGCCCCCAGGTAGAGACCCAGTACTTC
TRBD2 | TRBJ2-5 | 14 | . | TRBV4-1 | CASSRGLAGETQYF | TGCGCCAGCAGCCGGGGACTAGCAGGGGAGACCCAGTACTTC
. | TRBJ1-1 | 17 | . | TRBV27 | CASSSPSRRRFPPEAFF | TGTGCCAGCAGTTCACCGAGCCGCAGGAGGTTTCCCCCTGAAGCTTTCTTT
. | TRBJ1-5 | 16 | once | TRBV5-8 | CASSLAVDSFNQPQHF | TGTGCCAGCAGCTTGGCGGTGGACAGTTTTAATCAGCCCCAGCATTTT
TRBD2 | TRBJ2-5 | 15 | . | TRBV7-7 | CASSLGGGPGETQYF | TGTGCTAGCAGCTTAGGCGGGGGGCCGGGAGAGACCCAGTACTTC
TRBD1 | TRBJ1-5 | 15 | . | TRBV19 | CASSRGTASNQPQHF | TGTGCCAGTAGTCGGGGGACAGCAAGCAATCAGCCCCAGCATTTT
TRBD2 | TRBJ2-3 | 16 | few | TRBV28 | CASSFGDRGVRNTQYF | TGTGCCAGCAGTTTTGGAGATCGGGGGGTAAGGAATACGCAGTATTTT
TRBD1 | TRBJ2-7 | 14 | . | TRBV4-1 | CASSQQSDRGEQYF | TGCGCCAGCAGCCAACAAAGTGACAGGGGCGAGCAGTACTTC
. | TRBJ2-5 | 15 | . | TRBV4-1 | CASSLKQGFVETQYF | TGCGCCAGCAGCCTCAAACAGGGTTTCGTTGAGACCCAGTACTTC
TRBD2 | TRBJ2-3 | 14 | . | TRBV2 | CASSGGSGEDTQYF | TGTGCCAGCAGTGGAGGCAGCGGGGAAGATACGCAGTATTTT
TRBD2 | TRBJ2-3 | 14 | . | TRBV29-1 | CSGKTSGGADTQYF | TGCAGCGGCAAAACCAGCGGGGGCGCAGATACGCAGTATTTT
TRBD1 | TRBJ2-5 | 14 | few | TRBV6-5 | CASTKTGGGETQYF | TGTGCCAGCACTAAGACAGGGGGCGGAGAGACCCAGTACTTC
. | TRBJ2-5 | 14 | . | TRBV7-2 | CASSFTRREETQYF | TGTGCCAGCAGCTTTACGAGGAGGGAAGAGACCCAGTACTTC
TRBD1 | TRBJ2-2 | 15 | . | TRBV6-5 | CASSYGTGGTGELFF | TGTGCCAGCAGTTACGGGACAGGGGGCACCGGGGAGCTGTTTTTT
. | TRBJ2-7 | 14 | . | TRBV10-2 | CASGPSRRSYEQYF | TGCGCCAGCGGGCCTTCCCGCCGCTCCTACGAGCAGTACTTC
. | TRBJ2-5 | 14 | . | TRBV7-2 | CASSLNPGRETQYF | TGTGCCAGCAGCTTAAACCCAGGCCGAGAGACCCAGTACTTC
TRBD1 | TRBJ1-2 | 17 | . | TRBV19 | CASSIADRVKSNYGYTF | TGTGCCAGTAGTATTGCGGACAGGGTCAAGAGCAACTATGGCTACACCTTC
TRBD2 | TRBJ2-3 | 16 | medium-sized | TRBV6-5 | CASSYSSSGVTDTQYF | TGTGCCAGCAGTTACTCGTCTAGCGGGGTCACAGATACGCAGTATTTT
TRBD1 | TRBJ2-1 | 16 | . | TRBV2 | CASSARDRGSYNEQFF | TGTGCCAGCAGTGCCCGGGACAGGGGATCCTACAATGAGCAGTTCTTC
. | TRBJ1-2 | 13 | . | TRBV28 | CASSLRQEEGYTF | TGTGCCAGCAGTTTAAGGCAGGAGGAGGGCTACACCTTC
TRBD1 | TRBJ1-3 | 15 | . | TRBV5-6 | CASSVGQGTGNTIYF | TGTGCCAGCAGCGTAGGACAGGGAACGGGAAACACCATATATTTT
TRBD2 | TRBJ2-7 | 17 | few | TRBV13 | CASSSLRLAGGSYEQYF | TGTGCCAGCAGCTCCTTACGACTAGCGGGAGGTTCCTACGAGCAGTACTTC
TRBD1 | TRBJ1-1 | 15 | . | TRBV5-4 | CASSLVGTGSTEAFF | TGTGCCAGCAGCTTGGTAGGGACAGGGAGCACTGAAGCTTTCTTT
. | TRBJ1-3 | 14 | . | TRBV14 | CASSPTGAGNTIYF | TGTGCCAGCAGCCCCACGGGTGCCGGAAACACCATATATTTT
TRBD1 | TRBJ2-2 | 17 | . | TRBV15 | CATSRERGTGTTGELFF | TGTGCCACCAGCAGAGAGAGGGGGACAGGGACGACCGGGGAGCTGTTTTTT
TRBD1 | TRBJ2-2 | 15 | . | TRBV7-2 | CASSSGQGAGGELFF | TGTGCCAGCAGCTCGGGACAGGGGGCTGGCGGGGAGCTGTTTTTT
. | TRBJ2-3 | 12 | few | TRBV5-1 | CASSLAGEKQYF | TGCGCCAGCAGCTTGGCCGGGGAAAAGCAGTATTTT
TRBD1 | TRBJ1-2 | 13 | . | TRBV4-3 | CASSTPGGLGYTF | TGCGCCAGCAGCACCCCAGGGGGCCTGGGCTACACCTTC
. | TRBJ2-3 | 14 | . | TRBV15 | CATSSPGGPDTQYF | TGTGCCACCAGCTCCCCTGGGGGCCCAGATACGCAGTATTTT
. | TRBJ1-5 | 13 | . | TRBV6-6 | CASSYLTHQPQHF | TGTGCCAGCAGTTACTTAACTCATCAGCCCCAGCATTTT
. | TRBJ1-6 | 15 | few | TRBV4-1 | CASSQAGTTHSPLHF | TGCGCCAGCAGCCAAGCCGGGACAACCCATTCACCCCTCCACTTT
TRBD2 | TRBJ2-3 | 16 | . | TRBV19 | CASRSPSGGAADTQYF | TGTGCCAGTAGGTCCCCTAGCGGGGGGGCAGCCGATACGCAGTATTTT
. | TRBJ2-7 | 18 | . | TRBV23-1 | CASSHSIRVRTGSYEQYF | TGCGCCAGCAGTCACAGTATCCGGGTCCGGACTGGGTCCTACGAGCAGTACTTC
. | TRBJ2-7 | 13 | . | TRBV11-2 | CASRETGLGEQYF | TGTGCCAGCAGAGAGACAGGTCTAGGCGAGCAGTACTTC
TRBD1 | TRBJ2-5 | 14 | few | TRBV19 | CASMDRVGRETQYF | TGTGCCAGTATGGACAGGGTGGGTCGAGAGACCCAGTACTTC
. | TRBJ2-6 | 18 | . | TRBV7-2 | CASSAWETGLFGANVLTF | TGTGCCAGCAGCGCTTGGGAGACGGGCCTCTTTGGGGCCAACGTCCTGACTTTC
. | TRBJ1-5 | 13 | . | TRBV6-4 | CASSEELNQPQHF | TGTGCCAGCAGTGAGGAGCTTAATCAGCCCCAGCATTTT
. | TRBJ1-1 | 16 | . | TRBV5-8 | CASRPYTSNVNTEAFF | TGTGCCAGCCGCCCTTACACCTCAAACGTGAACACTGAAGCTTTCTTT
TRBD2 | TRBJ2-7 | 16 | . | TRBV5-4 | CASSSRTSGRAYEQYF | TGTGCCAGCAGCTCCCGGACTAGCGGGAGGGCTTACGAGCAGTACTTC
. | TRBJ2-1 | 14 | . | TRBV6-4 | CASSLDSHAIEQFF | TGTGCCAGCAGCTTAGACTCCCACGCCATTGAGCAGTTCTTC
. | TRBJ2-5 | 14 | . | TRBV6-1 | CASSRGQQQETQYF | TGTGCCAGCAGCCGCGGACAGCAGCAAGAGACCCAGTACTTC
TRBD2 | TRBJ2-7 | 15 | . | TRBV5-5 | CASSSGTSGTDEQYF | TGTGCCAGCAGCTCGGGGACTAGCGGGACCGACGAGCAGTACTTC
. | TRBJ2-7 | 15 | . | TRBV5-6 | CASSLYGVLRDEQYF | TGTGCCAGCAGCTTGTACGGGGTCCTTAGGGACGAGCAGTACTTC
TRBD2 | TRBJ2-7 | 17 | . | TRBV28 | CASSFLGEGTGKYEQYF | TGTGCCAGCAGTTTCCTCGGGGAGGGGACGGGCAAATACGAGCAGTACTTC
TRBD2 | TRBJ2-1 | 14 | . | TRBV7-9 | CASQIAGGGNEQFF | TGTGCCAGCCAAATAGCGGGAGGTGGCAATGAGCAGTTCTTC
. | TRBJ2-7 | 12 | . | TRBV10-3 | CAISPRQYEQYF | TGTGCCATCAGTCCGAGGCAGTACGAGCAGTACTTC
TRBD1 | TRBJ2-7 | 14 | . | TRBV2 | CASSRQGTSYEQYF | TGTGCCAGCAGCCGACAGGGCACCTCTTACGAGCAGTACTTC
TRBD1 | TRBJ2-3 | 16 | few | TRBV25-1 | CASSDAGQGVTDTQYF | TGTGCCAGCAGTGATGCCGGACAGGGGGTCACAGATACGCAGTATTTT
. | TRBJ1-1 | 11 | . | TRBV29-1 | CSGGDSLVAFF | TGCAGTGGAGGGGACTCCCTTGTTGCTTTCTTT
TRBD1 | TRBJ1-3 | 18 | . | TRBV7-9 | CSSSLVGTGASFGNTIYF | TGTTCCAGCAGCTTAGTAGGGACAGGGGCCTCTTTTGGAAACACCATATATTTT
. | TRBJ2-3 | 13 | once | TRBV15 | CATQGKNTDTQYF | TGTGCCACCCAGGGTAAGAACACAGATACGCAGTATTTT